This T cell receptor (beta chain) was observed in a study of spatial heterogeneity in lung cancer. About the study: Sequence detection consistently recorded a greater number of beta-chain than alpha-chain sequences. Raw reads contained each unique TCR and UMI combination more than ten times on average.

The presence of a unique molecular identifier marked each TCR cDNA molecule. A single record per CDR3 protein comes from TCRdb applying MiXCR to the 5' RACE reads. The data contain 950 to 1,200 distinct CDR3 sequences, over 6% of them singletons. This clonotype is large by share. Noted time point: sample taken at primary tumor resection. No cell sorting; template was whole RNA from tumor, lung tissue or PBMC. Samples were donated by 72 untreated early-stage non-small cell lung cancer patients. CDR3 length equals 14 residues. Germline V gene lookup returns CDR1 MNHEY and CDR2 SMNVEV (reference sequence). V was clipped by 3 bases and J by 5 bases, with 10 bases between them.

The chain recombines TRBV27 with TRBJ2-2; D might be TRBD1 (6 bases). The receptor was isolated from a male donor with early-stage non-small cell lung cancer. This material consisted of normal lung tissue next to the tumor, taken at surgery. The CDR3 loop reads CASSLGASTGELFF. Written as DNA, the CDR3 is TGTGCCAGCAGTTTGGGGGCGAGTACCGGGGAGCTGTTTTTT.